The 2 T cell receptor beta chains presented below share a single source sample, sequenced in a study of blood T cell repertoires in COVID-19. Libraries were prepared by immunoSEQ multiplex PCR; TCRdb keeps only in-frame clonotypes and omits some of them. The sample has approximately 150,000 clones, roughly four fifths seen once. Sequenced input: peripheral blood. The receptors stem from a human donor with acute or convalescent COVID-19. The donor label of this sample is uncertain.

This rearrangement joins TRBV5-1 to TRBJ2-6; D remains unclear. The germline gives CDR1 SGHRS, CDR2 YFSETQ. The CDR3 totals 17 residues. V was cut by 3 bases and J by 0 bases, with 13 bases left in between. The chain's CDR3 is CASSSRVSGSGANVLTF. CDR3 nucleotides: TGCGCCAGCAGCTCCCGGGTCTCCGGCTCTGGGGCCAACGTCCTGACTTTC.

This chain links TRBV6-5 with TRBJ1-6; 10 nucleotides agree with TRBD1. Germline values: CDR1 MNHEY, CDR2 SVGAGI. The CDR3 has 14 residues. Trimming took 7 bases from V and 10 from J; bases not matched to a gene: 7. CDR3 sequence reads: CASNRDRGYSPLHF. CDR3 DNA sequence: TGTGCCAGCAATAGGGACAGGGGATACTCACCCCTCCACTTT.